The entry below describes one T cell receptor beta chain. What it binds is unknown. This sample stems from a study of shared clonotypes between healthy human individuals. There are 14 residues in the CDR3. V lost 4 bases and J lost 3, with 12 bases in between. Germline V gives CDR1 LGHNA, CDR2 YSLEER. Study-level points and caveats: Sharing across four donors was highest in naive CD4 (roughly 5%) and lowest in memory CD8 (roughly 0.4%).

Naive CD8 cells, CD45RO-negative and positively selected for CCR7, excluded terminally differentiated effector memory CD45RA+ cells. Every donor, a Caucasian adult, lived in Nashville, Tennessee. Sequenced by immunoSEQ multiplex PCR; TCRdb stores in-frame clones only, minus some. This table has about 600,000 clones, about 98% appearing once. The TCR originated in a man aged 30 to 39 in good health. V and J are TRBV4-3 and TRBJ1-1; D is uncertain. The sequenced sample was naive CD8+ T cells sorted from blood. Written as DNA, the CDR3 is TGCGCCAGCAGCCCGTCGGGGAGGGACACTGAAGCTTTCTTT. This gives the protein CASSPSGRDTEAFF.